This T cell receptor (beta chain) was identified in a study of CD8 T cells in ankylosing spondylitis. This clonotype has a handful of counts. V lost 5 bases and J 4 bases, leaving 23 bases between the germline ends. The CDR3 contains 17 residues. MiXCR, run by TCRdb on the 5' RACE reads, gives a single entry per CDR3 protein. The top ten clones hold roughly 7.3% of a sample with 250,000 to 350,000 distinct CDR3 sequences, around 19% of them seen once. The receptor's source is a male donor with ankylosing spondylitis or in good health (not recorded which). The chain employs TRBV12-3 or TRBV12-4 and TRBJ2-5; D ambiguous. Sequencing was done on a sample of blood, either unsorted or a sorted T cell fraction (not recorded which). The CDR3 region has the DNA TGTGCCAGCAGTCCCTTGCTTGGCCCCCAAGCCCCAGAGACCCAGTACTTC. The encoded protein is CASSPLLGPQAPETQYF.